The sequence of this T cell receptor beta chain was determined in a study of T cell responses to AZD1222 COVID-19 vaccine. Study observations and caveats: Repertoire sampling occurred only after the peak T cell response. Receipt of two AZD1222 doses was followed by a rise in Spike-specific TCR breadth and depth. Donors skewed white British and female; clonal diversity was possibly underestimated.

Sequenced by immunoSEQ multiplex PCR; TCRdb stores in-frame clones only, minus some. The data hold more than 80,000 clones, with approximately 86% observed a single time. Per germline, CDR1 LGHNA and CDR2 YSLEER. The CDR3 runs to 17 residues. With 3 bases clipped from V and 4 bases from J, the junction kept 14 bases outside the gene matches. Concerning this clone itself: Its specificity is not known.

The origin of this receptor is an adult in good health. The chain links TRBV4-3 to TRBJ2-5, with 7 bases matching TRBD1. The input for sequencing was peripheral blood, taken on day 0 of AZD1222 vaccination. CDR3 sequence reads: CASSQDARTGFRETQYF. CDR3 in DNA: TGCGCCAGCAGCCAGGACGCTCGGACAGGATTTCGAGAGACCCAGTACTTC.